These 24 T cell receptor beta chains share one sample of origin, sequenced in a study of PD-L1 blockade in urothelial cancer. Clones were sequenced by immunoSEQ multiplex PCR, and TCRdb holds only the in-frame ones, with some missing. The sample consists of under 55,000 clones, about 88% of them appearing once. Time point: pretreatment peripheral blood. The input for sequencing was PBMCs, taken around atezolizumab (anti-PD-L1) treatment. These receptors were obtained from a man aged 65-85 years with urothelial cancer.

This clone was observed a single time. The V gene is TRBV7-8, the J gene TRBJ2-7, with D possibly matching TRBD2 (6 bases). V shed 5 bases and J shed 7 bases, with 15 bases lying between them. Germline CDR1 SGHVS, CDR2 FQNEAQ. The CDR3 is 13 amino acids. The DNA for the CDR3 is TGTGCCAGCAGCCTCCGGGACTTGTTGGAGCAGTACTTC. It codes for CASSLRDLLEQYF. Filled out from reference TRBV7-8 and TRBJ2-7, the complete variable domain reads GAGVSQSPRYKVAKRGQDVALRCDPISGHVSLFWYQQALGQGPEFLTYFQNEAQLDKSGLPSDRFFAERPEGSVSTLKIQRTQQEDSAVYLCASSLRDLLEQYFGPGTRLTVT.

The V and J genes are TRBV5-1 and TRBJ1-1; D unclear. CDR3 length equals 13 residues. The V and J ends lost 2 bases and 1 base respectively, with 6 bases between them. Germline CDR1 reads SGHRS; CDR2 reads YFSETQ. CDR3 amino acids: CASSFRQNTEAFF. The CDR3 nucleotides read TGCGCCAGCAGCTTTAGACAGAACACTGAAGCTTTCTTT.

The chain has TRBV6-6 and TRBJ2-7; 9 positions agree with TRBD1. The J segment lost 3 bases and the V segment lost 2 bases, leaving 5 bases of the junction unmatched. The length of the CDR3 is 15 residues. Germline loops: CDR1 MNHNY, CDR2 SVGAGI (reference sequence). The CDR3 DNA reads TGTGCCAGCAGTTACGGCAGACAGGGGGGCTACGAGCAGTACTTC. As protein: CASSYGRQGGYEQYF.

V and J are TRBV4-3 and TRBJ1-3; 8 nucleotides agree with TRBD1. Germline CDR1 LGHNA, CDR2 YSLEER. The junction had 10 bases not matched to a gene; V was cut back by 4 bases and J by 2 bases. The CDR3 consists of 17 residues. The chain's CDR3 is CASSPYIGQGTGNTIYF. CDR3 sequence (DNA): TGCGCCAGCAGCCCGTATATCGGACAGGGAACTGGAAACACCATATATTTT.

This clone has only a few counts. J is TRBJ1-1 and V is TRBV30, with D maybe TRBD1 (6 bases). Germline values: CDR1 GTSNPN, CDR2 SVGIG (reference sequence). Trimming took off 0 bases at V and 5 bases at J, with 10 bases between the two ends. The CDR3 has 13 amino acids. In DNA form, the CDR3 reads TGTGCCTGGAGTGTAGACAGGAGGACTGAAGCTTTCTTT. Translating gives CAWSVDRRTEAFF.

The J gene is TRBJ2-2, the V gene TRBV6-5, with D possibly being TRBD2 (5 bases). Germline V gene lookup returns CDR1 MNHEY and CDR2 SVGAGI. The CDR3 contains 12 residues. The ends were cut back, 10 bases at V and 7 bases at J, with 13 bases in the middle. In DNA form, the CDR3 reads TGTGCCAACCTCCCGGGGAACGGGGAGCTGTTTTTT. It is translated as CANLPGNGELFF.

The chain couples TRBV9 to TRBJ2-2; 11 bases are shared with TRBD2. The germline V gene has CDR1 SGDLS and CDR2 YYNGEE. V trimming: 0 bases; J trimming: 8 bases; junction bases outside the gene matches: 9. This CDR3 spans 17 amino acids. The CDR3: CASSVDPSGRMMGELFF. The CDR3 nucleotides read TGTGCCAGCAGCGTAGACCCTAGCGGGAGGATGATGGGGGAGCTGTTTTTT.

This clone was seen just once. CDR3 amino acids: CASSHGAGFRSNTEAFF. The DNA of the CDR3 is TGTGCCAGCAGCCACGGTGCGGGCTTCCGTTCGAACACTGAAGCTTTCTTT. The chain joins TRBV4-2 to TRBJ1-1, with no clear D. CDR1 LGHNA and CDR2 YNFKEQ come from the germline V gene. V lost 3 bases and J lost 1, with 18 bases in between. There are 17 residues in the CDR3.

This sequence joins TRBV4-3 and TRBJ2-5, with D possibly being TRBD1 (5 bases). This CDR3 is built from 13 residues. V lost 4 bases, J lost 6 bases, and 12 bases lay in between. The germline gives CDR1 LGHNA, CDR2 YSLEER. For the CDR3, the DNA is TGCGCCAGCAGCCCCTTGCAGGGCCAGACCCAGTACTTC. It specifies CASSPLQGQTQYF.

The V gene is TRBV5-1, the J gene TRBJ2-5; 7 nucleotides align to TRBD1. The CDR3 consists of 15 residues. Germline V lookup: CDR1 SGHRS, CDR2 YFSETQ. V was clipped by 3 bases and J by 3 bases; unmatched bases: 8. The CDR3 nucleotides are TGCGCCAGCAGCTCGACCACAGGGGCTAAAGAGACCCAGTACTTC. It codes for CASSSTTGAKETQYF.

The V and J genes are TRBV19 and TRBJ2-1; maybe TRBD1 (6 bases). This CDR3 is built from 14 residues. The germline V gene encodes CDR1 LNHDA and CDR2 SQIVND (reference sequence). The ends were cut back, 6 bases at V and 1 base at J, with 10 bases in the middle. CDR3 nucleotide sequence: TGTGCCAGTAGAAGAGGACAGTCCTACAATGAGCAGTTCTTC. Its protein is CASRRGQSYNEQFF. Based on the CDR3 plus reference TRBV19 and TRBJ2-1, the full variable domain is DGGITQSPKYLFRKEGQNVTLSCEQNLNHDAMYWYRQDPGQGLRLIYYSQIVNDFQKGDIAEGYSVSREKKESFPLTVTSAQKNPTAFYLCASRRGQSYNEQFFGPGTRLTVL.

This sequence joins TRBV7-2 and TRBJ2-2; D call uncertain. The germline V gene encodes CDR1 SGHTA and CDR2 FQGNSA. V lost 1 base to trimming and J lost 4 bases, with 13 bases between them. The CDR3 length is 16 residues. DNA of the CDR3: TGTGCCAGCAGCTTAGGGAACTGGGCCCGCACCGGGGAGCTGTTTTTT. Protein: CASSLGNWARTGELFF.

The chain links TRBV5-1 to TRBJ2-3; TRBD1 matches at 8 bases. CDR3 length: 16 amino acids. Losses at the gene ends were 3 bases for V and 0 bases for J; bases not matched to a gene: 6. Per germline, CDR1 SGHRS and CDR2 YFSETQ. CDR3: CASSSLTGGSTDTQYF. The CDR3 DNA reads as TGCGCCAGCAGCTCCTTAACAGGGGGGAGCACAGATACGCAGTATTTT.

The V call is TRBV16, the J call TRBJ1-1; unclear D gene. V dropped 3 bases and J dropped 0 bases, with 11 bases sitting between them. The CDR3 runs 15 residues. The germline V gene has CDR1 KGHSY and CDR2 FQNENV. Here the CDR3 DNA reads TGTGCCAGCAGCCATTCAGGAGGCATGAACACTGAAGCTTTCTTT. It encodes CASSHSGGMNTEAFF.

The V gene is TRBV28, the J gene TRBJ1-3, with D perhaps matching TRBD1 (6 bases). The germline V gene has CDR1 MDHEN and CDR2 SYDVKM. This CDR3 is 17 amino acids long. Trimming cost V 5 bases and J 4 bases, with 21 bases left between them. The CDR3 coding sequence is TGTGCCAGCAGTCCCCAGGGGACCTGGGGGTTCGGAAACACCATATATTTT. This sequence encodes CASSPQGTWGFGNTIYF.

This CDR3 reads CASARGTREGETQYF. The DNA of the CDR3 is TGTGCCAGCGCCCGGGGAACTAGAGAGGGAGAGACCCAGTACTTC. The chain employs TRBV5-6 and TRBJ2-5, with TRBD2 as a possible D gene (5 bases). From germline, CDR1 is SGHDT and CDR2 YYEEEE. Trimming took off 7 bases at V and 4 bases at J, with 20 bases between the two ends. The CDR3 extends over 15 amino acids.

V and J are TRBV5-6 and TRBJ1-2, with a weak D call TRBD1 (6 bases). The CDR3 loop spans 13 amino acids. The germline V gene encodes CDR1 SGHDT and CDR2 YYEEEE. V gave up 2 bases and J gave up 8 bases, with 13 bases separating them. The CDR3 reads CASSFTGRQGYTF. Here the CDR3 DNA reads TGTGCCAGCAGCTTCACAGGGCGGCAGGGCTACACCTTC.

The chain is built from TRBV9 and TRBJ1-1; no definite D call. Trimming left V 0 bases short and J 5 bases short, with 8 bases between. Germline loops: CDR1 SGDLS, CDR2 YYNGEE. This CDR3 has 13 residues. CDR3: CASSVAMFTEAFF. DNA for the CDR3: TGTGCCAGCAGCGTAGCCATGTTTACTGAAGCTTTCTTT.

The chain joins TRBV5-6 to TRBJ1-2; perhaps TRBD1 as D (5 bases). Germline CDR1 and CDR2: SGHDT and YYEEEE. V lost 5 bases and J 4 bases, leaving 12 bases between the germline ends. This CDR3 has 13 residues. The chain's CDR3 is CASRPGHGYGYTF. The CDR3, as DNA: TGTGCCAGCAGGCCAGGGCATGGCTATGGCTACACCTTC.

The chain recombines TRBV7-9 with TRBJ2-7; D is uncertain. V was pared by 3 bases and J by 2 bases, with 17 bases between. The CDR3 consists of 16 residues. The V gene's germline CDR1 is SEHNR and CDR2 FQNEAQ (reference sequence). The CDR3 nucleotides read TGTGCCAGCAGCTTGGATACGGTGGGCTTCCCCTACGAGCAGTACTTC. Translated: CASSLDTVGFPYEQYF.

CDR3: CASSGTTYNEQFF. Written as DNA, the CDR3 is TGTGCCAGCAGCGGGACAACTTACAATGAGCAGTTCTTC. The J gene is TRBJ2-1, the V gene TRBV5-4; D perhaps matches TRBD1 (6 bases). This CDR3 region has 13 residues. The germline gives CDR1 SGHNT, CDR2 YYREEE (reference sequence). Trimming cost V 4 bases and J 4 bases, with 9 bases left between them. The full variable domain, in which reference TRBV5-4 and TRBJ2-1 provide the parts outside the CDR3, is ETGVTQSPTHLIKTRGQQVTLRCSSQSGHNTVSWYQQALGQGPQFIFQYYREEENGRGNFPPRFSGLQFPNYSSELNVNALELDDSALYLCASSGTTYNEQFFGPGTRLTVL.

The J gene is TRBJ2-5, the V gene TRBV30; D not certain. The CDR3 totals 12 residues. V lost 5 bases, J lost 1 base, and 8 bases lay in between. Germline CDR1 is GTSNPN and CDR2 is SVGIG (reference sequence). The CDR3 loop is CAWSPGQETQYF. CDR3 nucleotides: TGTGCCTGGTCCCCCGGCCAAGAGACCCAGTACTTC. The variable domain in full, completed from reference TRBV30 and TRBJ2-5, reads SQTIHQWPATLVQPVGSPLSLECTVEGTSNPNLYWYRQAAGRGLQLLFYSVGIGQISSEVPQNLSASRPQDRQFILSSKKLLLSDSGFYLCAWSPGQETQYFGPGTRLLVL.

V and J are TRBV19 and TRBJ2-7, with 11 bases fitting TRBD2. Germline-derived CDR1 and CDR2 are LNHDA and SQIVND (reference sequence). Trimming removed 3 bases from V and 8 bases from J; junction bases left unmatched: 9. The CDR3 covers 15 residues. CDR3 bases: TGTGCCAGTAGTATCCCCCTAGCGGGAGGTTATCAGCAGTACTTC. It specifies CASSIPLAGGYQQYF.

This chain connects TRBV9 to TRBJ2-1; 15 nucleotides line up with TRBD2. V was clipped by 0 bases and J by 11 bases; unmatched bases: 3. Looked up from germline, CDR1 is SGDLS and CDR2 is YYNGEE. The CDR3 has 15 amino acids. The DNA of the CDR3 is TGTGCCAGCAGCGTAGGGACTAGCGGGAGGGAGAAGCAGTTCTTC. This sequence encodes CASSVGTSGREKQFF.